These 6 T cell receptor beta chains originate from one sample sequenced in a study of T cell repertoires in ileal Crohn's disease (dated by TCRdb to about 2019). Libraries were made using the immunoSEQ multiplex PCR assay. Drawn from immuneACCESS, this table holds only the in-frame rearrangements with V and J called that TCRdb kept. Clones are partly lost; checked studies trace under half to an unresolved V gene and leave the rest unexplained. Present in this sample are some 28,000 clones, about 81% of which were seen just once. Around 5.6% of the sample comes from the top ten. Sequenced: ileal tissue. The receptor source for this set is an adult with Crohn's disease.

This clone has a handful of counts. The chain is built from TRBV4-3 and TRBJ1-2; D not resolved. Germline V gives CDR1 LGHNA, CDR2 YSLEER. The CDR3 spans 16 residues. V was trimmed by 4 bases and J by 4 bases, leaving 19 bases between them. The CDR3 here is CASSLLREARGYGYTF. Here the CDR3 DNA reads TGCGCCAGCAGCCTTTTAAGGGAGGCCCGGGGCTATGGCTACACCTTC.

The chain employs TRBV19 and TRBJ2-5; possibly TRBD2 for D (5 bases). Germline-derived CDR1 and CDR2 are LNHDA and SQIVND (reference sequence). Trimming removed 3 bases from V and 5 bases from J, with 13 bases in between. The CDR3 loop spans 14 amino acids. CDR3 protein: CASSIGGFKETQYF. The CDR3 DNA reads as TGTGCCAGTAGTATCGGAGGATTTAAGGAGACCCAGTACTTC.

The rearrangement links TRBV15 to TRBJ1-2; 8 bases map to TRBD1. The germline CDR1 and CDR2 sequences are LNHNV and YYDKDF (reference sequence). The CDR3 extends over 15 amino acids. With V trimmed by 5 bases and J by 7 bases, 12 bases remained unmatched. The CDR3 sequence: CATSPSGPGTGGYTF. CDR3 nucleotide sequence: TGTGCCACCAGCCCCTCTGGTCCGGGGACAGGTGGCTACACCTTC.

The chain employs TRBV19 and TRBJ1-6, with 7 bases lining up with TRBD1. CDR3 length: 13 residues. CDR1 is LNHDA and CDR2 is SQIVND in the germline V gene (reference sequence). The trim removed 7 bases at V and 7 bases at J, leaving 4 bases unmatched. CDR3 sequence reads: CASTGQMNSPLHF. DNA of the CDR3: TGTGCCAGTACGGGACAGATGAATTCACCCCTCCACTTT.

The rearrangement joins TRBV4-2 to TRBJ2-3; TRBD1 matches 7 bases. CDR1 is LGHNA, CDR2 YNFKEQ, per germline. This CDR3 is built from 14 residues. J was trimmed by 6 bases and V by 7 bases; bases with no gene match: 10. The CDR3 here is CASTNRGRGDTQYF. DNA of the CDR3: TGTGCCAGCACGAACAGGGGCCGTGGGGATACGCAGTATTTT.

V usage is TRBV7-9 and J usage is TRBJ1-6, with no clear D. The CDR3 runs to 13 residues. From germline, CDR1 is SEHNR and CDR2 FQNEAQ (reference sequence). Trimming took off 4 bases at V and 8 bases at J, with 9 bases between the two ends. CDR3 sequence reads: CASSYTPDSPLHF. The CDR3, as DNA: TGTGCCAGCAGCTATACGCCGGATTCACCCCTCCACTTT.